This T cell receptor (beta chain) was sequenced for a study of cytomegalovirus exposure and HLA in healthy donors. Study-wide results and limits: Previous analysis showed most TCR beta V segments were productive about 90% or about 30% of the time. A later analysis reportedly found that, within productive TCRs, an Asian-associated ancestry cluster had fewer N-insertions than the mean observed across the approximately 660 donors. Sequencing likely caused a cluster of highly shared sequence variants.

A remark on this clone: The target antigen is unknown.

The PCR contained 60 Vbeta and 13 Jbeta primers. The repertoire was sequenced with immunoSEQ multiplex PCR; TCRdb's copy has only in-frame clones and lacks some. Altogether 100,000 or so clones are present, 10% to 15% being singletons, with the ten largest covering roughly 16%. The germline CDR1 and CDR2 sequences are SGHAT and FQNNGV. Trimming took 5 bases from V and 4 from J; bases not matched to a gene: 9. The CDR3 spans 17 residues. This sequence joins TRBV11-2 and TRBJ2-4; 12 nucleotides match TRBD2. Sequencing used PBMCs. The sequence came from a man between 35 and 55 years old in good health and CMV-seropositive. CDR3 sequence reads: CASSLGLAGGHKNIQYF. CDR3 in DNA: TGTGCCAGCAGCCTGGGACTAGCGGGTGGACATAAAAACATTCAGTACTTC. The whole variable domain, filled in from reference TRBV11-2 and TRBJ2-4, reads EAGVAQSPRYKIIEKRQSVAFWCNPISGHATLYWYQQILGQGPKLLIQFQNNGVVDDSQLPKDRFSAERLKGVDSTLKIQPAKLEDSAVYLCASSLGLAGGHKNIQYFGAGTRLSVL.